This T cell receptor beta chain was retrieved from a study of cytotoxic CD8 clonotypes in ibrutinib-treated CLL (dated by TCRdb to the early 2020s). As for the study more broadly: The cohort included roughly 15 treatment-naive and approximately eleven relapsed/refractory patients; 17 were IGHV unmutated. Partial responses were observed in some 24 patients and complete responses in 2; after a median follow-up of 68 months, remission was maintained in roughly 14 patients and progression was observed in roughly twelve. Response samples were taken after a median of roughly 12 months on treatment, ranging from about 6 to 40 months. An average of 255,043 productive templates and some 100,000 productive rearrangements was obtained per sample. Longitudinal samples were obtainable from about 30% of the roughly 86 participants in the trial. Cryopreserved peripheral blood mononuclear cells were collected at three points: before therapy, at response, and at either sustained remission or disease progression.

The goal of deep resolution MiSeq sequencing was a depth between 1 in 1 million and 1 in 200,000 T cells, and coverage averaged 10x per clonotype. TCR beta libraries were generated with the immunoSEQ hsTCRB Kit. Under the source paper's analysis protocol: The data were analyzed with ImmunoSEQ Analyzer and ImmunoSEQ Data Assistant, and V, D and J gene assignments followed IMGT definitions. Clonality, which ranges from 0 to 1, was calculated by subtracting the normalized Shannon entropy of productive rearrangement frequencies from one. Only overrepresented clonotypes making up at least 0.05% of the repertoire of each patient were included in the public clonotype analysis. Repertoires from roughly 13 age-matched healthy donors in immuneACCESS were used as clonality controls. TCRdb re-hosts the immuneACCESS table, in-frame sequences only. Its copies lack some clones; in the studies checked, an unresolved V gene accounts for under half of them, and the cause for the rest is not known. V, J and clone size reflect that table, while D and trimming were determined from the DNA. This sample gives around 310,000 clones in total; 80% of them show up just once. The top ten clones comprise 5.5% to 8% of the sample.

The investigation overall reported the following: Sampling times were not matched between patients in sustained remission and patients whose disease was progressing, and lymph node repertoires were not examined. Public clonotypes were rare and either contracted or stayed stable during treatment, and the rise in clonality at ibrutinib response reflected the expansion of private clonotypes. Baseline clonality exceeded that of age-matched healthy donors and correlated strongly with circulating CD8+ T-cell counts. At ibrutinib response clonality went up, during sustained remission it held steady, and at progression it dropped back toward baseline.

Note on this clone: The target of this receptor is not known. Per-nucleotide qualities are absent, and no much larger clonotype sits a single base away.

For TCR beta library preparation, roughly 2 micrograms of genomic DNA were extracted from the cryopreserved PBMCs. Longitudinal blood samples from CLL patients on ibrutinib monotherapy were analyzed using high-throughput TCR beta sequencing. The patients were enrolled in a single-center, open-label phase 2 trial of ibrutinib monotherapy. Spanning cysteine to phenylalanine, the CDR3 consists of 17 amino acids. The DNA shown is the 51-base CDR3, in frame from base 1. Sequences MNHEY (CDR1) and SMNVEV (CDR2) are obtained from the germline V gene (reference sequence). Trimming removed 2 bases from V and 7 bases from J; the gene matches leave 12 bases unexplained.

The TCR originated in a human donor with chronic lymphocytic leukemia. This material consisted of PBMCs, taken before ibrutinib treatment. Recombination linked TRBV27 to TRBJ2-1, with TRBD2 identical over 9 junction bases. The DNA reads TGTGCCAGCAGTTTAAAGCGGTTTGCGGGAGGGCCGAATGAGCAGTTCTTC. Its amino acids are CASSLKRFAGGPNEQFF.